Included here is one TCR beta chain sequence, with context. This CDR3 contains 13 residues. The V end was cut by 3 bases, the J end by 8 bases, with 10 bases between. The germline CDR1 and CDR2 sequences are SGHVS and FQNEAQ. These data are taken from a study of blood T cell repertoires in COVID-19. At the level of the study: Samples of COVID-19 (acute and convalescent) were obtained from the United States, Italy and Spain.

In the authors' methods: Estimated nucleated cell counts came from reference gene primer amplification. Using immunoSEQ multiplex PCR, the repertoire was profiled, and TCRdb retains in-frame clones only, with some absent. That table is the source of V, J and clone size, and D and trimming were worked out from the DNA. Seen here are roughly 290,000 clones, 80% to 90% observed once, and the top ten hold 3.5% to 5.5%. The chain couples TRBV7-8 to TRBJ1-4; D is uncertain. The material sequenced was PBMCs or T cells enriched from blood (not recorded which). This sequence was found in a woman in her 30s who had recovered from COVID-19. As DNA, the CDR3 is TGTGCCAGCAGCTTCGGGTCCAGAGAAAAACTGTTTTTT. Amino acids: CASSFGSREKLFF. Using reference TRBV7-8 and TRBJ1-4 for the parts outside the CDR3, the full variable domain is GAGVSQSPRYKVAKRGQDVALRCDPISGHVSLFWYQQALGQGPEFLTYFQNEAQLDKSGLPSDRFFAERPEGSVSTLKIQRTQQEDSAVYLCASSFGSREKLFFGSGTQLSVL.